The 20 T cell receptor beta chains below all came from one sample that was sequenced in a study of cytomegalovirus exposure and HLA in healthy donors. Primers: 60 Vbeta forward and 13 Jbeta reverse. The method was immunoSEQ multiplex PCR; TCRdb's version includes in-frame clones alone and lacks a portion of them. The sample has 150,000 to 200,000 clones, 60% to 80% seen once. Sequencing was performed on PBMCs. The receptors here all came from a man between 50 and 59 years old in good health and CMV-seropositive.

This chain uses TRBV25-1 with TRBJ2-5; D possibly corresponds to TRBD1 (5 bases). Germline CDR1 and CDR2: MGHDK and SYGVNS. The length of the CDR3 is 16 residues. V lost 3 bases and J 4 bases, leaving 18 bases between the germline ends. The CDR3 DNA reads TGTGCCAGCAGTGACGGCGGACATGTAATAGGAGAGACCCAGTACTTC. It encodes CASSDGGHVIGETQYF.

This chain uses TRBV2 with TRBJ2-7, with a possible D match to TRBD1 (6 bases). The germline gives CDR1 SNHLY, CDR2 FYNNEI. V was cut by 2 bases and J by 3 bases, with 14 bases left in between. The CDR3 extends over 15 amino acids. CDR3 nucleotides: TGTGCCAGCAGTGAAACGGCAGGGACAAGCTACGAGCAGTACGTC. It is translated as CASSETAGTSYEQYV.

The chain uses TRBV27 and TRBJ2-1; TRBD1 is a possible D gene (5 bases). Looked up from germline, CDR1 is MNHEY and CDR2 is SMNVEV (reference sequence). The CDR3 spans 17 residues. The V end lost 5 bases, the J end lost 0 bases, and 17 bases lay between the germline ends. The CDR3 loop is CASSETGRVSSYNEQFF. DNA of the CDR3: TGTGCCAGCAGTGAAACCGGCAGGGTTTCCTCCTACAATGAGCAGTTCTTC.

The J gene is TRBJ2-7, the V gene TRBV2; tentative D call: TRBD1 (6 bases). The CDR3 covers 14 residues. Germline V CDR1 and CDR2: SNHLY, FYNNEI. With 9 bases removed from V and 2 bases from J, the gap between germline ends came to 17 bases. CDR3 bases: TGTGCCAGAGAAGTGGACAGAAACACCTACGAGCAGTACGTC. Translation gives CAREVDRNTYEQYV.

This clone was counted a few times. The chain couples TRBV5-5 to TRBJ1-1; D remains unclear. The germline V and J ends were trimmed by 3 bases and 1 base, with 7 bases remaining between them. CDR1 and CDR2 from the germline V gene are SGHKS and YYEKEE (reference sequence). The CDR3 covers 13 residues. CDR3 sequence reads: CASSSTSNTEAFF. The DNA of the CDR3 is TGTGCCAGCAGCTCTACCTCGAACACTGAAGCTTTCTTT.

The V gene is TRBV7-9, the J gene TRBJ2-3; 9 bases match TRBD2. The length of the CDR3 is 13 residues. Germline CDR1 and CDR2: SEHNR and FQNEAQ (reference sequence). The J segment lost 4 bases and the V segment lost 8 bases, leaving 4 bases of the junction unmatched. CDR3 nucleotides: TGTGCCAGCCGGCGGGGGGGCTCAGATACGCAGTATTTT. It is translated as CASRRGGSDTQYF.

The chain links TRBV19 to TRBJ1-5; D uncertain. V was trimmed by 4 bases and J by 4 bases, leaving 8 bases between them. Germline CDR1 and CDR2: LNHDA and SQIVND (reference sequence). This CDR3 is built from 13 residues. CDR3 bases: TGTGCCAGTAGTAGGGCAGTAAATCAGCCCCAGCATTTT. It translates to CASSRAVNQPQHF.

The CDR3 nucleotides are TGTGCCAGCAGCCCAGGGACTAGCGGATACACAGATACGCAGTATTTT. This codes for CASSPGTSGYTDTQYF. This sequence joins TRBV7-8 and TRBJ2-3; 11 bases fit TRBD2. The CDR3 extends over 16 amino acids. V lost 5 bases and J lost 2; bases outside the gene matches: 6. The V gene's germline CDR1 is SGHVS and CDR2 FQNEAQ.

The chain has TRBV29-1 and TRBJ1-1; 8 bases are shared with TRBD1. Trimming removed 4 bases from V and 1 base from J; junction bases left unmatched: 2. This CDR3 region has 13 residues. The germline V gene encodes CDR1 SQVTM and CDR2 ANQGSEA. The CDR3 DNA sequence: TGCAGCGTTGCTGACAGGGGGAACACTGAAGCTTTCTTT. Amino acid sequence: CSVADRGNTEAFF.

The rearrangement uses TRBV15 and TRBJ2-5, with D possibly TRBD2 on 6 matching bases. Germline assignment: CDR1 LNHNV and CDR2 YYDKDF (reference sequence). This CDR3 has 14 amino acids. Trimming shortened V by 1 base and J by 5 bases, and 11 bases separated the two germline ends. The CDR3 here is CATSRAEEGETQYF. CDR3 DNA: TGTGCCACCAGCAGAGCCGAGGAGGGGGAGACCCAGTACTTC. Combining the CDR3 with reference TRBV15 and TRBJ2-5 gives the whole variable domain DAMVIQNPRYQVTQFGKPVTLSCSQTLNHNVMYWYQQKSSQAPKLLFHYYDKDFNNEADTPDNFQSRRPNTSFCFLDIRSPGLGDTAMYLCATSRAEEGETQYFGPGTRLLVL.

This chain uses TRBV28 with TRBJ1-2; possible D gene TRBD1, 5 bases. Germline CDR1 and CDR2: MDHEN and SYDVKM. V was shortened by 6 bases and J by 6 bases, with 14 bases between the two germline ends. CDR3 length: 13 amino acids. The CDR3, as DNA: TGTGCCAGCAGGCGGACAAAAGCTGATGGCTACACCTTC. Its protein is CASRRTKADGYTF.

The V and J genes are TRBV5-6 and TRBJ2-5; 10 nucleotides align to TRBD2. The CDR3 is made up of 18 amino acids. Germline V gene lookup returns CDR1 SGHDT and CDR2 YYEEEE. The trim removed 2 bases at V and 0 bases at J, leaving 10 bases unmatched. CDR3 in amino acids: CASSLFSGGLAYQETQYF. CDR3 bases: TGTGCCAGCAGCTTATTTAGCGGGGGACTAGCGTACCAAGAGACCCAGTACTTC.

The chain links TRBV29-1 to TRBJ1-2; 7 bases line up with TRBD1. V was clipped by 5 bases and J by 5 bases; unmatched bases: 14. The CDR3 length is 15 residues. Germline V CDR1 and CDR2: SQVTM, ANQGSEA. The CDR3 sequence is CSVPAADRNFYGYTF. CDR3 sequence (DNA): TGCAGCGTTCCCGCCGCGGACAGGAACTTTTATGGCTACACCTTC.

Only one count was recorded for this clone. The genes are TRBV30 and TRBJ1-5; 10 positions match TRBD1. This CDR3 comprises 13 residues. The V segment lost 5 bases and the J segment 9 bases; nucleotides outside the gene matches: 7. Germline CDR1 GTSNPN, CDR2 SVGIG (reference sequence). The CDR3 bases are TGTGCCTGGGGGGGACAGGGGATAGGGCCCCAGCATTTT. It yields the protein CAWGGQGIGPQHF.

This chain connects TRBV5-4 to TRBJ2-2; D is perhaps TRBD1 (5 bases). The CDR3 contains 15 residues. The germline V and J ends were trimmed by 0 bases and 7 bases, with 13 bases remaining between them. Germline CDR1 reads SGHNT; CDR2 reads YYREEE (reference sequence). CDR3 amino acids: CASSLEGRVGGELFF. The CDR3 DNA sequence: TGTGCCAGCAGCTTGGAGGGCAGGGTGGGCGGGGAGCTGTTTTTT.

This clone has a handful of counts. The sample contains more than one DNA sequence encoding this CDR3. The V call is TRBV27, the J call TRBJ1-1, with TRBD1 matching 9 bases. CDR1 is MNHEY and CDR2 is SMNVEV in the germline V gene (reference sequence). CDR3 size: 14 residues. Trimming removed 6 bases from V and 4 bases from J; junction bases left unmatched: 6. CDR3 coding DNA: TGTGCCAGCAGGAGACAGGGGGAAGGCACTGAAGCTTTCTTT. Amino acids: CASRRQGEGTEAFF.

V and J are TRBV7-7 and TRBJ2-7; 9 bases align to TRBD2. Looked up from germline, CDR1 is SSHAT and CDR2 is FNYEAQ (reference sequence). The J segment lost 0 bases and the V segment lost 1 base, leaving 22 bases of the junction unmatched. The CDR3 runs 22 residues. The CDR3 spells CASSLVQGPDSGGQINSYEQYF. As DNA, the CDR3 is TGTGCCAGCAGCTTAGTACAGGGGCCGGATAGCGGGGGCCAAATAAACTCCTACGAGCAGTACTTC.

The chain carries TRBV18 and TRBJ2-5; D is ambiguous. The V gene's germline CDR1 is KGHSH and CDR2 LQKENI. There are 14 residues in the CDR3. The germline V and J ends were trimmed by 0 bases and 5 bases, with 10 bases remaining between them. CDR3 sequence (DNA): TGTGCCAGCTCACCACCGCCGGTGGAGGAGACCCAGTACTTC. Protein: CASSPPPVEETQYF.

The chain combines TRBV28 with TRBJ2-5; D remains ambiguous. CDR1 and CDR2 from the germline V gene are MDHEN and SYDVKM. This CDR3 contains 12 residues. Trimming left V 3 bases short and J 3 bases short, with 5 bases between. The CDR3 sequence: CASSFQEETQYF. In nucleotides, the CDR3 is TGTGCCAGCAGTTTTCAGGAAGAGACCCAGTACTTC. Using reference TRBV28 and TRBJ2-5 for the parts outside the CDR3, the full variable domain is DVKVTQSSRYLVKRTGEKVFLECVQDMDHENMFWYRQDPGLGLRLIYFSYDVKMKEKGDIPEGYSVSREKKERFSLILESASTNQTSMYLCASSFQEETQYFGPGTRLLVL.

The gene calls are TRBV7-9 and TRBJ2-4; 7 positions agree with TRBD2. From germline, CDR1 is SEHNR and CDR2 FQNEAQ (reference sequence). The V and J ends lost 5 bases and 8 bases, in that order; junction bases with no gene match: 9. This CDR3 has 14 amino acids. The CDR3 sequence: CASSGAAGRDIQYF. The DNA for the CDR3 is TGTGCCAGCAGCGGAGCCGCAGGGAGGGACATTCAGTACTTC.